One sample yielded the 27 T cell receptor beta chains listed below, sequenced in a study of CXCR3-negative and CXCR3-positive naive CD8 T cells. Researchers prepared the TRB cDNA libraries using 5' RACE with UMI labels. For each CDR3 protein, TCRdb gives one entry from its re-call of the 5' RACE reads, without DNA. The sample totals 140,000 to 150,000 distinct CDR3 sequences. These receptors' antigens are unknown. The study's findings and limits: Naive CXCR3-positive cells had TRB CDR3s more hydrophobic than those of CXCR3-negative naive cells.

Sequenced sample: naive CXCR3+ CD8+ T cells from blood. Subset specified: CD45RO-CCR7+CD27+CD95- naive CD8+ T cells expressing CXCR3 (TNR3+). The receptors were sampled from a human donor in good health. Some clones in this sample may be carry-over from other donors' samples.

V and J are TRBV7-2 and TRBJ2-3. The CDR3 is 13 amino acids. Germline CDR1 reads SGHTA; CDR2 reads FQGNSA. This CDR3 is CASSLDLGDTQYF.

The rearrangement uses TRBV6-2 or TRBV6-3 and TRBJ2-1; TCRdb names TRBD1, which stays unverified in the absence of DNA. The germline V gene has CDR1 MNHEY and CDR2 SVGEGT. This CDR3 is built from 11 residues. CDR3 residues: CASARGNEQFF.

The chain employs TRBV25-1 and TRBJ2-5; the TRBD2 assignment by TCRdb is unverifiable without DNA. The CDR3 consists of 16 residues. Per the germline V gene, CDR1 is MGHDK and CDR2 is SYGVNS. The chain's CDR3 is CASSELAGGSQETQYF.

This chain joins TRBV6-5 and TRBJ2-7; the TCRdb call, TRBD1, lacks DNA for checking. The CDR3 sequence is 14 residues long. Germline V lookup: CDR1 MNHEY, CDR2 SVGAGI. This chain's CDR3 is CASSYGGFSYEQYF.

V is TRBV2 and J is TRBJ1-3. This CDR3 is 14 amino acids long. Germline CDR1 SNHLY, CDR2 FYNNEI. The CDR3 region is CASRSGSSGNTIYF.

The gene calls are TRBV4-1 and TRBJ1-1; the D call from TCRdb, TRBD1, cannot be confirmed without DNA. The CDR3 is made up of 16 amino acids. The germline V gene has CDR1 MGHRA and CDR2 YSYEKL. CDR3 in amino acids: CASSLGQGALATEAFF.

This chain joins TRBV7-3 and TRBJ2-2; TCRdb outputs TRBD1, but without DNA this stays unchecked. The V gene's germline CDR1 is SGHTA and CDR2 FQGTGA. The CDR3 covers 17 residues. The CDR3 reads CASSPNPGQPTAGELFF.

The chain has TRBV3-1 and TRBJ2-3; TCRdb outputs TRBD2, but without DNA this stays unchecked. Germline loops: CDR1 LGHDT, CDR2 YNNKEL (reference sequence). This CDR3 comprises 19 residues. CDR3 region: CASSQDLSSGSPSTDTQYF.

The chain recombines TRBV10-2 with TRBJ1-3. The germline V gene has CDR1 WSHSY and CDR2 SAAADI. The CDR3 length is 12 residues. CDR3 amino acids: CASNENGNTIYF.

The CDR3 sequence is CASSSNHYEQYF. This chain joins TRBV7-6 and TRBJ2-7. There are 12 residues in the CDR3. Germline loops: CDR1 SGHVS, CDR2 FNYEAQ.

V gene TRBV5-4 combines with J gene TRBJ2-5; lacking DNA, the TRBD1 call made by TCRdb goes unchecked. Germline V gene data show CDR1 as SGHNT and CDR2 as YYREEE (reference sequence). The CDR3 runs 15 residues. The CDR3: CASSPGQLVKETQYF.

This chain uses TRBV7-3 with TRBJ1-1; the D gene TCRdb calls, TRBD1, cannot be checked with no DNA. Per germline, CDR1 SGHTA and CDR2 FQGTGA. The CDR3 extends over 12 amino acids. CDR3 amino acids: CASSSQGKEAFF.

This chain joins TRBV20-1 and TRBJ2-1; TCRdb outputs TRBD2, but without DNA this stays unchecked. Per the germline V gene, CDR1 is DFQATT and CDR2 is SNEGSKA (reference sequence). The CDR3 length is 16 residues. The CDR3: CSARDLSGRDHNEQFF.

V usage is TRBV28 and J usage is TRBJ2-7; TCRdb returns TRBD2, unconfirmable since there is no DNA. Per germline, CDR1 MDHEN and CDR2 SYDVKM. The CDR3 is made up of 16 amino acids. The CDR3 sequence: CASSSPRVVGPGEQYF.

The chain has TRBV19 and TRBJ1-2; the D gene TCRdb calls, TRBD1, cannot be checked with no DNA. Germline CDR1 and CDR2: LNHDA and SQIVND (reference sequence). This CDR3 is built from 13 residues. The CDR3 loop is CASSQRGLNGYTF.

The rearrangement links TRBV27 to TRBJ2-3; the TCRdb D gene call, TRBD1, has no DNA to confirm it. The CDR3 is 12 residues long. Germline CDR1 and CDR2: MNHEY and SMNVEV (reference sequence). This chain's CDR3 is CASKSDRTPQYF.

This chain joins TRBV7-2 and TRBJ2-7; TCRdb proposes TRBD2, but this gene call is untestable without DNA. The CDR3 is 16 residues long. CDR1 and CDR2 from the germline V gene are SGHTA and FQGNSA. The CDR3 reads CASSLSSGETDYEQYF.

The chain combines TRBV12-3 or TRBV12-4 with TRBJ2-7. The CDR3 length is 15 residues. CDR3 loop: CASSFRMEQSYEQYF.

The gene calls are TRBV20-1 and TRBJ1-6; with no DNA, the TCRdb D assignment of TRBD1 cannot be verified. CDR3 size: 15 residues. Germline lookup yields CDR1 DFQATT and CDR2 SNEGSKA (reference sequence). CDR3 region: CSAREGGMDGSPLHF.

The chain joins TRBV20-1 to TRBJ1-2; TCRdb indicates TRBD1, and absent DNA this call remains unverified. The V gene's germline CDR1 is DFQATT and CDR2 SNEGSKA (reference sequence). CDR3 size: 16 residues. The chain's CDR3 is CSASPSPVGVSYGYTF.

The CDR3 spells CASSTRYQETQYF. The chain joins TRBV9 to TRBJ2-5. Germline V CDR1 and CDR2: SGDLS, YYNGEE. The CDR3 contains 13 residues.

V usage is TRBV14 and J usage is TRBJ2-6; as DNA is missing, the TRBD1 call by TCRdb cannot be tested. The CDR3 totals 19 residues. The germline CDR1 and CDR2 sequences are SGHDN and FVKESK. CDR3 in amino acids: CASSQHPGQGALGANVLTF.

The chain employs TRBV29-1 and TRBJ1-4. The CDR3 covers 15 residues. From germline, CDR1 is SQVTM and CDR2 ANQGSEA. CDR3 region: CSVGAQGATNEKLFF.

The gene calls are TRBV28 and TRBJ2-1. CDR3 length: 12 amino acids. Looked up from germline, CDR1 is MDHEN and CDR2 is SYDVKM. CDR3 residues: CASSSERDEQFF. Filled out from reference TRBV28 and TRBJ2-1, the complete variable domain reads DVKVTQSSRYLVKRTGEKVFLECVQDMDHENMFWYRQDPGLGLRLIYFSYDVKMKEKGDIPEGYSVSREKKERFSLILESASTNQTSMYLCASSSERDEQFFGPGTRLTVL.

CDR3 sequence: CASSLASGGDEQYF. This rearrangement joins TRBV5-1 to TRBJ2-7; TCRdb names TRBD1, which stays unverified in the absence of DNA. The CDR3 spans 14 residues. Germline CDR1 reads SGHRS; CDR2 reads YFSETQ.

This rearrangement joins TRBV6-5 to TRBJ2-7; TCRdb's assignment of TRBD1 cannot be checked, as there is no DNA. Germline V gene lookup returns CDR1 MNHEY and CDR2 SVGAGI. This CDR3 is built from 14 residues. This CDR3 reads CASQPLVQGSEQYF.

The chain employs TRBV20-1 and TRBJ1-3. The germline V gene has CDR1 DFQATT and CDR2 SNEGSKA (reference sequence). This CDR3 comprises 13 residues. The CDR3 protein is CSARQGSGNTIYF.